This T cell receptor (beta chain) was captured in a study of control samples from healthy donors and cancer patients. The germline CDR1 and CDR2 sequences are SGHTA and FQGNSA. V lost 1 base and J lost 0, with 10 bases in between. The CDR3 covers 16 residues. Generated by immunoSEQ multiplex PCR, the TCRdb table keeps only in-frame clones and is missing some. The sample has about 69,000 clones, approximately 89% seen once. The chain couples TRBV7-2 to TRBJ1-5, with D perhaps TRBD1 (6 bases). The clonotype originates from a man aged 60-69 years with colorectal cancer. The sequenced material came from PBMCs. For the CDR3, the DNA is TGTGCCAGCAGCTTAGTAGGGGGATATAGCAATCAGCCCCAGCATTTT. Translating gives CASSLVGGYSNQPQHF.